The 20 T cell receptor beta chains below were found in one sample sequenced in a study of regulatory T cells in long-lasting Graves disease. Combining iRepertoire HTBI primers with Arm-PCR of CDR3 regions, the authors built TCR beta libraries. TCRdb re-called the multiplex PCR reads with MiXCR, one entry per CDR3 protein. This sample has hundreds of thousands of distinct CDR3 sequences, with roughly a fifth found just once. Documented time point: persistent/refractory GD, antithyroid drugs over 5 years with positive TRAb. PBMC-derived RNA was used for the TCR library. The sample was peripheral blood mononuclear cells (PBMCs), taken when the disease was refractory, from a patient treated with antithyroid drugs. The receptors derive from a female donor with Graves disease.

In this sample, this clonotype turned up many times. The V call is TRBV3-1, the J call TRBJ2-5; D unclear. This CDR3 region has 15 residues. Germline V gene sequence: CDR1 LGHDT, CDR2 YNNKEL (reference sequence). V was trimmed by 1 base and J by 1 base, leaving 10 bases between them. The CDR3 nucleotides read TGTGCCAGCAGCCAAGTTACCAGCCTCCAAGAGACCCAGTACTTC. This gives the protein CASSQVTSLQETQYF.

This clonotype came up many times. CDR3: CSVRRNYEQYF. CDR3 sequence (DNA): TGCAGTGTTCGGCGGAATTACGAGCAGTACTTC. The J gene is TRBJ2-7, the V gene TRBV20-1; D is uncertain. Germline V gene sequence: CDR1 DFQATT, CDR2 SNEGSKA (reference sequence). Trimming removed 7 bases from V and 4 bases from J, with 11 bases in between. This CDR3 is built from 11 residues.

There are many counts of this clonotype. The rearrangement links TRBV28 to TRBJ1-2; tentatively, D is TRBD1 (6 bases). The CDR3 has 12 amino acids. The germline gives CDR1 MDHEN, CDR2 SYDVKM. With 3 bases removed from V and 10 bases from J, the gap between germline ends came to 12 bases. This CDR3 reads CASSLGGSDYTF. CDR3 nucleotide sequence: TGTGCCAGCAGTTTGGGGGGCTCGGACTACACCTTC.

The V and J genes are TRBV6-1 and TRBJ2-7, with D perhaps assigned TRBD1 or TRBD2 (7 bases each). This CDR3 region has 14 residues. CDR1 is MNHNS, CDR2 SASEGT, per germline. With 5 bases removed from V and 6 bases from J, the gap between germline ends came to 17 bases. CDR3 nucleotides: TGTGCCAGCAGTATATTGCCCAGGGGGGGCGAGCAGTACTTC. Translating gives CASSILPRGGEQYF.

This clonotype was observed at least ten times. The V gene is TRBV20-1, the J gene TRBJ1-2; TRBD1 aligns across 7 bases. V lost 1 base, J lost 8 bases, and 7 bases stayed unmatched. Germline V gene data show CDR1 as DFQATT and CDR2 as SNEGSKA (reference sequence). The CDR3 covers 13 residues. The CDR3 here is CSARATGFYGYTF. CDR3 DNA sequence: TGCAGTGCTAGAGCGACAGGGTTTTACGGCTACACCTTC.

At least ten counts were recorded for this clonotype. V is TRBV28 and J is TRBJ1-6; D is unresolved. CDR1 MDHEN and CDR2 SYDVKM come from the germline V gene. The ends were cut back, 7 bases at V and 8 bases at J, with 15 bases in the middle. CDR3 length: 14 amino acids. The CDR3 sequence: CASTPTLNDSPLHF. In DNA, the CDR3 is TGTGCCAGCACCCCGACCCTCAATGATTCACCCCTCCACTTT.

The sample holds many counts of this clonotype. This CDR3 is CASRTGRGAGQPQHF. CDR3 sequence (DNA): TGTGCCAGCAGGACAGGGAGAGGAGCAGGGCAGCCCCAGCATTTT. This chain links TRBV2 with TRBJ1-5; the match to TRBD1 covers 7 bases. Germline V gene sequence: CDR1 SNHLY, CDR2 FYNNEI. V lost 6 bases to trimming and J lost 7 bases; unmatched junction nucleotides: 12. CDR3 size: 15 residues.

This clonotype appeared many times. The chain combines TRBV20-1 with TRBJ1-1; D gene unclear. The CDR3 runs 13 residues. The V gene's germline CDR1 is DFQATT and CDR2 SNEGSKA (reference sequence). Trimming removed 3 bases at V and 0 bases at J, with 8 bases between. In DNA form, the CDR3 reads TGCAGTGCTAGCCGGACTCTGAACACTGAAGCTTTCTTT. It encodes CSASRTLNTEAFF.

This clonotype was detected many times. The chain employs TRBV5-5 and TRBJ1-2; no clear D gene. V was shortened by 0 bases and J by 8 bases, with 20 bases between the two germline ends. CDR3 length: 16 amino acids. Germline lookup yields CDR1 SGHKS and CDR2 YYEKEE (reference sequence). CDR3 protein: CASSLGLSGALGGYTF. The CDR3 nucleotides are TGTGCCAGCAGCTTGGGTTTATCCGGTGCCCTGGGAGGCTACACCTTC.

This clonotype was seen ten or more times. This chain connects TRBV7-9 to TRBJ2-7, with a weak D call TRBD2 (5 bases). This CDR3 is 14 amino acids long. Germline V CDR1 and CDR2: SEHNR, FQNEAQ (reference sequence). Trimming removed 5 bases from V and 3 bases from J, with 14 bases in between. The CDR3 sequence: CASSHPSRGYEQYF. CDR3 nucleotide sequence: TGTGCCAGCAGCCACCCTTCTCGGGGCTACGAGCAGTACTTC.

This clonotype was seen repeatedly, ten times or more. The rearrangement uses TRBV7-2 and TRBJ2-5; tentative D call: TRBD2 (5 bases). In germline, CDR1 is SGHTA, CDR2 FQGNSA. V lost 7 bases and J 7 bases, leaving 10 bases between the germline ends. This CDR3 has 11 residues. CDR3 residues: CASTEGGTQYF. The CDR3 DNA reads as TGTGCCAGCACCGAGGGCGGGACCCAGTACTTC.

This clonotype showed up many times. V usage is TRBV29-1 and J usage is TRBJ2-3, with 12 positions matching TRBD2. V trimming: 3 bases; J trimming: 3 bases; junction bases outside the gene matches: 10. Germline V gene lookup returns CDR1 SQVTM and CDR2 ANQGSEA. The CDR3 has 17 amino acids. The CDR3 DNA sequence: TGCAGCGTTGAGGCCCTAGCGGGAGGGCCCCGTACAGATACGCAGTATTTT. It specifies CSVEALAGGPRTDTQYF.

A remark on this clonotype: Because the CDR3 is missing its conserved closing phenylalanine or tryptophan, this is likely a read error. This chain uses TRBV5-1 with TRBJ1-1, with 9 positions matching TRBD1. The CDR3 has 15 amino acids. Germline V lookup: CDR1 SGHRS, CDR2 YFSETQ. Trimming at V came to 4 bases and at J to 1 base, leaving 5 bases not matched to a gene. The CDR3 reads CASSPRTGENTEAFS. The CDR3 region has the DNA TGCGCCAGCAGCCCACGGACAGGGGAGAACACTGAAGCTTTCTCT.

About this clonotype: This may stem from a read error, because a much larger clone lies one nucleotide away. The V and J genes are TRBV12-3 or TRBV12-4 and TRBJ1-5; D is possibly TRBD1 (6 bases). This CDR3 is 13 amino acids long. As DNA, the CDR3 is TGTGCCGGCAGCTTTGGACAGTTTCAGCCCCAGCATTTT. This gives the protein CAGSFGQFQPQHF.

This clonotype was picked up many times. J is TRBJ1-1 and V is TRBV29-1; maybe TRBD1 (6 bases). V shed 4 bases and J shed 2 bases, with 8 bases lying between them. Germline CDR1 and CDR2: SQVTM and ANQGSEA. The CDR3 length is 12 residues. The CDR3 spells CSVVQGNTEAFF. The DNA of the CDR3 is TGCAGCGTTGTACAGGGCAACACTGAAGCTTTCTTT.

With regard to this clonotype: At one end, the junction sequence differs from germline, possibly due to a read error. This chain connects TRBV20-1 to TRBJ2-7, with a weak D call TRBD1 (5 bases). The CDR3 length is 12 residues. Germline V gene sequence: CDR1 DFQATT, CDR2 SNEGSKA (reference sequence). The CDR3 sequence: CSARGRAYEQHF. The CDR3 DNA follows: TGCAGTGCTAGAGGCAGGGCCTACGAGCAGCACTTC.

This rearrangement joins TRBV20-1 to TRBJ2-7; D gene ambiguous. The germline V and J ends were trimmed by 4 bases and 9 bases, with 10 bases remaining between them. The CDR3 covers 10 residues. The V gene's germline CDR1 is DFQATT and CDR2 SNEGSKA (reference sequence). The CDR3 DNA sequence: TGCAGTGCTAAAACACCAAGGCAGTACTTC. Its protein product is CSAKTPRQYF.

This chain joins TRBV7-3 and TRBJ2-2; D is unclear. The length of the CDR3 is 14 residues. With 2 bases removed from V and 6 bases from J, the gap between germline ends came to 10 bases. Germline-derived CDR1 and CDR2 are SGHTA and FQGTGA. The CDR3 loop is CASSLLAGSGELFF. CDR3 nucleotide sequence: TGTGCCAGCAGCTTACTGGCAGGCTCCGGGGAGCTGTTTTTT.

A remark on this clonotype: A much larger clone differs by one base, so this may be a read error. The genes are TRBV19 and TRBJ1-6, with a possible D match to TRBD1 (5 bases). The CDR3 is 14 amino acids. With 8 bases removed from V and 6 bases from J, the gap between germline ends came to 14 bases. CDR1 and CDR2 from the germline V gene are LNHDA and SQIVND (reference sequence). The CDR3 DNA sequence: TGTGCCAGTGCACGCGGGGCGGCTAATTCACCCCTCCACTTT. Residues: CASARGAANSPLHF.

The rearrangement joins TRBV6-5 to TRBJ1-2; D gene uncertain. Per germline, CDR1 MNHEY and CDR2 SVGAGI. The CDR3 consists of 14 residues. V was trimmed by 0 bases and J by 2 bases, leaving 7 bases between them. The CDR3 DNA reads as TGTGCCAGCAGTTACTCGAGATCGAACTATGGCTACACCTTC. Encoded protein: CASSYSRSNYGYTF.